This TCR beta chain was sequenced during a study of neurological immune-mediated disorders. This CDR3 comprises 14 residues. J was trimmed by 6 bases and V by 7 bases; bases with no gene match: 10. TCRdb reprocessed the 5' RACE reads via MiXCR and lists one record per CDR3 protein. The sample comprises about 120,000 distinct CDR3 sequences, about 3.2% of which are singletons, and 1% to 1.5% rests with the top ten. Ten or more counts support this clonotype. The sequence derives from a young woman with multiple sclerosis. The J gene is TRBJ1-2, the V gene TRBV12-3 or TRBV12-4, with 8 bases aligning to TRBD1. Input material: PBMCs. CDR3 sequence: CASNRGQEPNGYTF. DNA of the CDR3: TGTGCCAGCAATCGGGGACAGGAGCCGAATGGCTACACCTTC.